This T cell receptor (beta chain) stems from a study of shared clonotypes between healthy human individuals. The V and J ends lost 2 bases and 11 bases respectively, with 15 bases between them. CDR1 and CDR2 (germline): SQVTM, ANQGSEA. The CDR3 sequence is 12 residues long. The data were produced by immunoSEQ multiplex PCR, yet TCRdb's version contains in-frame clones alone and is incomplete. The table has more than 1.2 million clones, approximately 98.5% seen once. The gene calls are TRBV29-1 and TRBJ1-1; D is uncertain. The clonotype comes from a young man in good health. The sequenced sample consisted of naive CD4+ T cells sorted from blood. As for subset: CD45RA+ positively selected. The chain's CDR3 is CSVEIRQDDAFF. The CDR3 DNA reads as TGCAGCGTTGAAATCCGGCAGGACGACGCTTTCTTT.